Following are 14 T cell receptor beta chains from one sample sequenced in a study of shared clonotypes between healthy human individuals (dated by TCRdb to between 2020 and 2021). The protocol used for the library was the immunoSEQ multiplex PCR assay. TCRdb limited this immuneACCESS table to in-frame rearrangements with V and J called. A share of clones is missing; checked studies link under half to unresolved V genes, and the rest is unexplained. Here the sample has some 200,000 clones; 80% to 95% occur a single time. The ten largest clones represent about 0.067% of the sample. Source material: naive CD4+ T cells sorted from blood. Taken with the paper, the label for cell subset or site translates to: CD45RA+ positively selected. Every receptor here comes from a woman in her thirties in good health.

The rearrangement joins TRBV5-5 to TRBJ1-2; the match to TRBD1 covers 7 bases. The CDR3 length is 12 residues. Looked up from germline, CDR1 is SGHKS and CDR2 is YYEKEE (reference sequence). Losses at the gene ends were 5 bases for V and 2 bases for J; bases not matched to a gene: 0. DNA for the CDR3: TGTGCCAGCAGGGGACAGAACTATGGCTACACCTTC. This codes for CASRGQNYGYTF.

The chain has TRBV5-1 and TRBJ2-7, with TRBD2 identical over 11 bases. The CDR3 contains 16 residues. The germline V gene encodes CDR1 SGHRS and CDR2 YFSETQ. V lost 3 bases to trimming and J lost 2 bases; unmatched junction nucleotides: 7. The CDR3 is CASSWSSGRPPYEQYF. CDR3 coding DNA: TGCGCCAGCAGCTGGTCTAGCGGGAGGCCCCCCTACGAGCAGTACTTC.

This clone was seen just once. The chain has TRBV18 and TRBJ2-2; the D gene could be TRBD1 or TRBD2 (5 bases each). Trimming cost V 2 bases and J 3 bases, with 13 bases left between them. Germline V gene data show CDR1 as KGHSH and CDR2 as LQKENI. The CDR3 has 16 residues. The CDR3 reads CASSPWQGVDTGELFF. The CDR3 DNA sequence: TGTGCCAGCTCACCATGGCAGGGAGTTGACACCGGGGAGCTGTTTTTT.

The CDR3 is CASSDYGSRTGEAFF. The CDR3 nucleotides read TGTGCCAGCTCCGATTATGGTTCCAGAACAGGTGAAGCTTTCTTT. The chain has TRBV18 and TRBJ1-1; possibly TRBD1 for D (5 bases). The CDR3 has 15 residues. In germline, CDR1 is KGHSH, CDR2 LQKENI. V was cut by 6 bases and J by 7 bases, with 21 bases left in between.

This chain's CDR3 is CAWIAGTGVSGYTF. CDR3 sequence (DNA): TGTGCCTGGATTGCCGGGACAGGGGTTTCTGGCTACACCTTC. The V call is TRBV30, the J call TRBJ1-2; 10 nucleotides match TRBD1. V trimming: 4 bases; J trimming: 7 bases; junction bases outside the gene matches: 9. This CDR3 is built from 14 residues. Germline V lookup: CDR1 GTSNPN, CDR2 SVGIG (reference sequence).

The chain joins TRBV28 to TRBJ2-5; D is ambiguous. The closer fit of TRBJ2-7 to the DNA end suggests the J call may be wrong. Germline V gene sequence: CDR1 MDHEN, CDR2 SYDVKM. The CDR3 sequence is 12 residues long. In DNA, the CDR3 is TGTGCCAGCCGTTCTGAGGCGTACGAGCAGTACTTC. Its translation is CASRSEAYEQYF.

This chain links TRBV9 with TRBJ2-1; TRBD1 agrees at 8 bases. This CDR3 contains 15 residues. V dropped 1 base and J dropped 7; count of bases not matched to a gene: 7. Germline CDR1 and CDR2: SGDLS and YYNGEE. The CDR3 nucleotides read TGTGCCAGCAGCGTACAGGGGGCCGGTGGTAATGAGCAGTTCTTC. Translation: CASSVQGAGGNEQFF.

This chain links TRBV18 with TRBJ2-7, with 7 bases fitting TRBD1. The germline CDR1 and CDR2 sequences are KGHSH and LQKENI. The junction had 14 bases not matched to a gene; V was cut back by 5 bases and J by 7 bases. The CDR3 is made up of 15 amino acids. Written as DNA, the CDR3 is TGTGCCAGCTCAGTAATGGGACAGTCCGTTGTTGAGCAGTACTTC. Protein product: CASSVMGQSVVEQYF.

The genes are TRBV10-1 and TRBJ1-1, with D possibly TRBD1 on 6 matching bases. V lost 2 bases, J lost 5 bases, and 12 bases lay in between. Germline values: CDR1 WNHNN, CDR2 SYGVQD (reference sequence). The length of the CDR3 is 14 residues. The CDR3 DNA reads TGCGCCAGCAGTGAGCCCGGACAGTCTACTGAAGCTTTCTTT. Translation: CASSEPGQSTEAFF.

The sample holds one count of this clone. The chain employs TRBV6-1 and TRBJ2-7; unclear D gene. The germline gives CDR1 MNHNS, CDR2 SASEGT. The CDR3 has 14 amino acids. V was trimmed by 4 bases and J by 2 bases, leaving 12 bases between them. DNA for the CDR3: TGTGCCAGCAGTGCCACAGAAAGGACCTACGAGCAGTACTTC. Its protein product is CASSATERTYEQYF.

The genes are TRBV7-8 and TRBJ2-1; D remains unclear. The CDR3 spans 15 residues. Germline V gene data show CDR1 as SGHVS and CDR2 as FQNEAQ. Trimming took off 3 bases at V and 1 base at J, with 10 bases between the two ends. Here the CDR3 reads CASSFVSVSYNEQFF. The CDR3 region has the DNA TGTGCCAGCAGCTTCGTCTCGGTTTCCTACAATGAGCAGTTCTTC.

V is TRBV4-1 and J is TRBJ2-7; TRBD1 aligns across 7 bases. V lost 3 bases to trimming and J lost 6 bases; unmatched junction nucleotides: 14. The CDR3 is 16 residues long. Germline-derived CDR1 and CDR2 are MGHRA and YSYEKL. CDR3 bases: TGCGCCAGCAGCCAGGCAGGAAGGGGGCGCAGCGGCGAGCAGTACTTC. Translating gives CASSQAGRGRSGEQYF.

J is TRBJ2-7 and V is TRBV27; 9 bases are shared with TRBD1. V shed 3 bases, J shed 2 bases, and the junction held 8 bases outside the gene matches. In germline, CDR1 is MNHEY, CDR2 SMNVEV (reference sequence). There are 16 residues in the CDR3. The CDR3 is CASSFLGTGTPYEQYF. CDR3 DNA: TGTGCCAGCAGTTTTCTCGGGACAGGGACCCCCTACGAGCAGTACTTC.

The J gene is TRBJ2-1, the V gene TRBV5-4; 9 nucleotides line up with TRBD2. CDR1 is SGHNT and CDR2 is YYREEE in the germline V gene (reference sequence). V shed 1 base and J 2 bases; nucleotides not matched to a gene: 7. The CDR3 is 17 amino acids. The CDR3 spells CASSLRLLAGTYNEQFF. The DNA for the CDR3 is TGTGCCAGCAGCTTGAGGCTCCTAGCGGGGACCTACAATGAGCAGTTCTTC.